These 9 T cell receptor beta chains were all obtained from the same sample, sequenced in a study of cytomegalovirus exposure and HLA in healthy donors. The PCR had 60 Vbeta and 13 Jbeta primers. TCRdb's table, derived via immunoSEQ multiplex PCR, lists solely in-frame clones and lacks some. Of roughly 120,000 clones listed, approximately 80% are singletons. Material for sequencing was PBMCs. These receptors all stem from a woman younger than 30 in good health and CMV-seronegative.

V and J are TRBV21-1 and TRBJ2-7; the table names TRBD2, a call not compared with the DNA. TRBV21-1 is deemed a pseudogene. This CDR3 spans 19 amino acids. This CDR3 reads CASTGEGTSGRLPGYEQYF. For the CDR3, the DNA is TGTGCCAGCACCGGAGAGGGGACTAGCGGGAGGCTGCCGGGTTACGAGCAGTACTTC.

This chain joins TRBV5-4 and TRBJ1-2; the match to TRBD1 covers 7 bases. V was pared by 3 bases and J by 2 bases, with 4 bases of the junction left unmatched. Germline assignment: CDR1 SGHNT and CDR2 YYREEE (reference sequence). This CDR3 comprises 14 residues. The CDR3 here is CASSWPGQNYGYTF. CDR3 sequence (DNA): TGTGCCAGCAGCTGGCCGGGACAGAACTATGGCTACACCTTC. The full variable domain, completed using reference TRBV5-4 and TRBJ1-2, is ETGVTQSPTHLIKTRGQQVTLRCSSQSGHNTVSWYQQALGQGPQFIFQYYREEENGRGNFPPRFSGLQFPNYSSELNVNALELDDSALYLCASSWPGQNYGYTFGSGTRLTVV.

The gene calls are TRBV29-1 and TRBJ2-6; 7 positions match TRBD1. Losses at the gene ends were 6 bases for V and 0 bases for J; bases not matched to a gene: 5. This CDR3 is built from 15 residues. Germline CDR1 is SQVTM and CDR2 is ANQGSEA. Written as DNA, the CDR3 is TGCAGCGTCTGGACAGGCTCCTCTGGGGCCAACGTCCTGACTTTC. This gives the protein CSVWTGSSGANVLTF.

The sample holds one count of this clone. This chain joins TRBV2 and TRBJ1-2; the match to TRBD1 covers 8 bases. Germline CDR1 SNHLY, CDR2 FYNNEI. V dropped 7 bases and J dropped 5; count of bases not matched to a gene: 12. CDR3 length: 15 amino acids. CDR3 protein: CASNLDRESFYGYTF. CDR3 bases: TGTGCCAGCAACCTGGACAGGGAAAGCTTTTATGGCTACACCTTC. The variable domain in full, completed from reference TRBV2 and TRBJ1-2, reads EPEVTQTPSHQVTQMGQEVILRCVPISNHLYFYWYRQILGQKVEFLVSFYNNEISEKSEIFDDQFSVERPDGSNFTLKIRSTKLEDSAMYFCASNLDRESFYGYTFGSGTRLTVV.

The chain carries TRBV11-2 and TRBJ2-7, with no clear D. The CDR3 extends over 15 amino acids. Per germline, CDR1 SGHAT and CDR2 FQNNGV. V gave up 5 bases and J gave up 3 bases, with 17 bases separating them. Written as DNA, the CDR3 is TGTGCCAGCAGCAAATTAGGCGGCAGTTACTACGAGCAGTACTTC. Translation: CASSKLGGSYYEQYF.

The V and J genes are TRBV27 and TRBJ2-6; D unresolved. V was cut by 4 bases and J by 0 bases, with 28 bases left in between. From germline, CDR1 is MNHEY and CDR2 SMNVEV (reference sequence). This CDR3 region has 22 residues. The CDR3 spells CASSSLSDAKIFSSSGANVLTF. The CDR3 nucleotides are TGTGCCAGCAGTTCCCTCAGCGACGCTAAAATCTTTTCTAGCTCTGGGGCCAACGTCCTGACTTTC.

V is TRBV11-2 and J is TRBJ1-4, with D maybe TRBD1 (6 bases). Germline loops: CDR1 SGHAT, CDR2 FQNNGV. Trimming pared 0 bases from V and 0 bases from J, leaving 11 bases between. The CDR3 totals 17 residues. The CDR3 DNA is TGTGCCAGCAGCTTAGACCCCGAGGGGGCAACTAATGAAAAACTGTTTTTT. Translated: CASSLDPEGATNEKLFF.

V usage is TRBV2 and J usage is TRBJ1-4; D remains ambiguous. The CDR3 contains 14 residues. CDR1 and CDR2 from the germline V gene are SNHLY and FYNNEI. V was cut by 5 bases and J by 8 bases, with 15 bases left in between. CDR3 DNA: TGTGCCAGCAGTCCGGGATCCTTTAAGGAAAAACTGTTTTTT. It codes for CASSPGSFKEKLFF. Full variable domain (rest looked up from reference TRBV2 and TRBJ1-4): EPEVTQTPSHQVTQMGQEVILRCVPISNHLYFYWYRQILGQKVEFLVSFYNNEISEKSEIFDDQFSVERPDGSNFTLKIRSTKLEDSAMYFCASSPGSFKEKLFFGSGTQLSVL.

The chain links TRBV29-1 to TRBJ2-5; TRBD2 might be the D (6 bases). Germline V gives CDR1 SQVTM, CDR2 ANQGSEA. The V end lost 5 bases, the J end lost 4 bases, and 11 bases lay between the germline ends. The length of the CDR3 is 12 residues. CDR3 protein: CSVLKGGETQYF. CDR3 DNA sequence: TGCAGCGTTCTCAAGGGAGGAGAGACCCAGTACTTC.